The 16 T cell receptor beta chains below were found in one sample sequenced in a study of blood T cell repertoires in COVID-19. The data were produced by immunoSEQ multiplex PCR, yet TCRdb's version contains in-frame clones alone and is incomplete. Of about 290,000 clones in the sample, 70% to 90% are singletons; the top ten hold around 3.9%. The sequenced material came from peripheral blood. Every receptor here comes from a woman in her 50s with active or convalescent COVID-19.

The rearrangement links TRBV28 to TRBJ2-3, with a possible D match to TRBD2 (5 bases). CDR3 length: 14 residues. Germline CDR1 is MDHEN and CDR2 is SYDVKM. Trimming left V 1 base short and J 4 bases short, with 9 bases between. The CDR3 loop is CASSLFLAPDTQYF. The CDR3, as DNA: TGTGCCAGCAGTTTATTCCTAGCCCCAGATACGCAGTATTTT.

The chain combines TRBV29-1 with TRBJ2-1, with 8 bases identical to TRBD2. CDR3 length: 15 residues. Trimming at V came to 4 bases and at J to 0 bases, leaving 5 bases not matched to a gene. Per germline, CDR1 SQVTM and CDR2 ANQGSEA. As DNA, the CDR3 is TGCAGCGTTGTAGGAAGCGGGAGCTCCTACAATGAGCAGTTCTTC. Translated, it gives CSVVGSGSSYNEQFF.

The gene calls are TRBV12-3 or TRBV12-4 and TRBJ2-2, with D unclear. The CDR3 is made up of 11 amino acids. V gave up 6 bases and J gave up 7 bases, with 6 bases separating them. Here the CDR3 reads CASRRSGELFF. DNA of the CDR3: TGTGCCAGCAGGAGGAGCGGGGAGCTGTTTTTT.

V gene TRBV28 combines with J gene TRBJ1-3; the D gene is possibly TRBD1 (6 bases). Germline-derived CDR1 and CDR2 are MDHEN and SYDVKM. V dropped 3 bases and J dropped 2 bases, with 11 bases sitting between them. The CDR3 is 15 amino acids. The CDR3 nucleotides read TGTGCCAGCAGTTTTCTCCCAGGGGCTGGAAACACCATATATTTT. Amino acid sequence: CASSFLPGAGNTIYF.

This chain links TRBV5-6 with TRBJ1-2; D is unclear. CDR3 length equals 15 residues. Germline CDR1 is SGHDT and CDR2 is YYEEEE. V lost 0 bases, J lost 4 bases, and 13 bases lay in between. CDR3 sequence: CASSLALMETYGYTF. The CDR3 DNA sequence: TGTGCCAGCAGCTTGGCGTTGATGGAGACCTATGGCTACACCTTC.

The chain couples TRBV6-2 or TRBV6-3 to TRBJ2-7; 7 bases are a match to TRBD2. The CDR3 has 14 amino acids. Trimming took 3 bases from V and 4 from J; bases not matched to a gene: 6. CDR1 is MNHEY and CDR2 is SVGEGT in the germline V gene. The CDR3 DNA sequence: TGTGCCAGCAGTTATCCTGGGAGGGATTACGAGCAGTACTTC. As protein: CASSYPGRDYEQYF.

The V gene is TRBV5-1, the J gene TRBJ1-5; the D gene is possibly TRBD1 (5 bases). CDR1 SGHRS and CDR2 YFSETQ come from the germline V gene. Trimming pared 3 bases from V and 2 bases from J, leaving 18 bases between. This CDR3 spans 17 amino acids. The chain's CDR3 is CASSYYPRETGNQPQHF. DNA for the CDR3: TGCGCCAGCAGCTACTACCCCAGGGAAACCGGCAATCAGCCCCAGCATTTT.

This clone came up once. The rearrangement uses TRBV29-1 and TRBJ1-6, with TRBD1 matching over 7 bases. V shed 5 bases, J shed 6 bases, and the junction held 4 bases outside the gene matches. Looked up from germline, CDR1 is SQVTM and CDR2 is ANQGSEA. The CDR3 consists of 13 residues. In nucleotides, the CDR3 is TGCAGCGTTCGCGACAGGGTTAATTCACCCCTCCACTTT. It specifies CSVRDRVNSPLHF.

The chain employs TRBV4-1 and TRBJ2-1; 15 positions match TRBD2. The trim removed 6 bases at V and 8 bases at J, leaving 5 bases unmatched. Germline loops: CDR1 MGHRA, CDR2 YSYEKL. The CDR3 is made up of 15 amino acids. The CDR3 here is CASRPGLAGGHEQFF. In DNA form, the CDR3 reads TGCGCCAGCAGACCGGGACTAGCGGGAGGCCATGAGCAGTTCTTC.

The chain carries TRBV6-5 and TRBJ2-7; D remains unclear. The CDR3 length is 12 residues. Germline-derived CDR1 and CDR2 are MNHEY and SVGAGI. Trimming took off 5 bases at V and 4 bases at J, with 9 bases between the two ends. The CDR3 reads CASSLPQYEQYF. The CDR3 nucleotides read TGTGCCAGCAGTCTACCCCAATACGAGCAGTACTTC.

This clone was seen a handful of times. This chain joins TRBV7-8 and TRBJ1-1, with a tentative D call TRBD1 (5 bases). The CDR3 has 15 residues. Per the germline V gene, CDR1 is SGHVS and CDR2 is FQNEAQ. Trimming left V 2 bases short and J 7 bases short, with 17 bases between. Written as DNA, the CDR3 is TGTGCCAGCAGCTTATCAGCTTCCCCCCAGGGTGAAGCTTTCTTT. Residues: CASSLSASPQGEAFF.

The chain combines TRBV7-3 with TRBJ1-1; tentative D call: TRBD1 (6 bases). From germline, CDR1 is SGHTA and CDR2 FQGTGA. Trimming shortened V by 6 bases and J by 1 base, and 15 bases separated the two germline ends. This CDR3 contains 15 residues. The CDR3 is CASSPAGATNTEAFF. CDR3 DNA: TGTGCCAGCAGTCCCGCAGGGGCGACGAACACTGAAGCTTTCTTT.

This clone has just a few counts. The CDR3 spells CASSPSGSWNEQFF. CDR3 nucleotides: TGTGCCAGCAGCCCCAGCGGGAGCTGGAATGAGCAGTTCTTC. The chain combines TRBV9 with TRBJ2-1, with 8 bases aligning to TRBD2. The trim removed 4 bases at V and 7 bases at J, leaving 7 bases unmatched. The CDR3 sequence is 14 residues long. Per germline, CDR1 SGDLS and CDR2 YYNGEE.

The rearrangement joins TRBV11-2 to TRBJ1-1; the D is unclear. The CDR3 covers 14 residues. Germline loops: CDR1 SGHAT, CDR2 FQNNGV. Trimming left V 4 bases short and J 5 bases short, with 14 bases between. In DNA, the CDR3 is TGTGCCAGCAGCTGGAGCCTGGGAGGGACTGAAGCTTTCTTT. Translation: CASSWSLGGTEAFF.

The chain recombines TRBV3-1 (or the pseudogene TRBV3-2) with TRBJ1-1, with D perhaps TRBD1 (5 bases). The CDR3 is 13 residues long. The germline V gene encodes CDR1 LGHDT and CDR2 YNNKEL (reference sequence). Trimming removed 0 bases from V and 6 bases from J, with 8 bases in between. The CDR3 bases are TGTGCCAGCAGCCAAGAGTGGGGGGCTGAAGCTTTCTTT. This sequence encodes CASSQEWGAEAFF.

The J gene is TRBJ1-2, the V gene TRBV5-1; weak D call: TRBD1 (6 bases). V lost 4 bases to trimming and J lost 4 bases, with 14 bases between them. CDR3 length: 14 residues. Germline V lookup: CDR1 SGHRS, CDR2 YFSETQ. The CDR3 DNA reads as TGCGCCAGCAGCCCTGGACAGATCCCCTATGGCTACACCTTC. Its translation is CASSPGQIPYGYTF. Complete variable domain (other parts from reference TRBV5-1 and TRBJ1-2): KAGVTQTPRYLIKTRGQQVTLSCSPISGHRSVSWYQQTPGQGLQFLFEYFSETQRNKGNFPGRFSGRQFSNSRSEMNVSTLELGDSALYLCASSPGQIPYGYTFGSGTRLTVV.